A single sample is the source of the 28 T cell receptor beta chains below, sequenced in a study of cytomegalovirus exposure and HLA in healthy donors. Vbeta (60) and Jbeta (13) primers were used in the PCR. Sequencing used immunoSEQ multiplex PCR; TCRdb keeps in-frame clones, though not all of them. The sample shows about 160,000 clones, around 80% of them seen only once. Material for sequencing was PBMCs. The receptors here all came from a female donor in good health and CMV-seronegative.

The CDR3 DNA sequence: TGCGCCAGCAGCGTCGGTCTCTACAATGAGCAGTTCTTC. Amino acids: CASSVGLYNEQFF. The chain couples TRBV5-1 to TRBJ2-1; D is uncertain. CDR1 SGHRS and CDR2 YFSETQ come from the germline V gene. This CDR3 contains 13 residues. The V and J ends lost 4 bases and 3 bases respectively, with 8 bases between them.

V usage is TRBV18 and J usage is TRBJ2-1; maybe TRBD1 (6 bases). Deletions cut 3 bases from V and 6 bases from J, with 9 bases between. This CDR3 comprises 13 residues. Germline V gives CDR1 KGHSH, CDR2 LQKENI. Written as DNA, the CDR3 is TGTGCCAGCTCACCCGACAGGACCAATGAGCAGTTCTTC. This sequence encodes CASSPDRTNEQFF.

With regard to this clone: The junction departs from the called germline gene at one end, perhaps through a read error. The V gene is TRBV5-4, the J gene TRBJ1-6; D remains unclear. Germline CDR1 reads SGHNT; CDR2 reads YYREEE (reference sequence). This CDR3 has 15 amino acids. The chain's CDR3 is CASSQGIGDNSPLHF. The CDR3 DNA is TGCGCCAGCAGCCAAGGTATAGGAGATAATTCACCCCTCCACTTT.

Here the CDR3 DNA reads TGTGCCAGCAGCCCTAGCGGGAGGCCCACAGATACGCAGTATTTT. Protein: CASSPSGRPTDTQYF. V usage is TRBV7-3 and J usage is TRBJ2-3, with 11 bases lining up with TRBD2. Unmatched junction bases numbered 3, after V lost 5 bases and J lost 2 bases. This CDR3 contains 15 residues. The germline V gene has CDR1 SGHTA and CDR2 FQGTGA.

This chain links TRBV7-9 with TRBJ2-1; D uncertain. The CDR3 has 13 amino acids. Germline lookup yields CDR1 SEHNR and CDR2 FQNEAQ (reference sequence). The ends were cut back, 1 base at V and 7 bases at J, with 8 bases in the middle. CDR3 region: CASSLDSRNEQFF. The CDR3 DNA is TGTGCCAGCAGCTTAGATTCTCGGAATGAGCAGTTCTTC. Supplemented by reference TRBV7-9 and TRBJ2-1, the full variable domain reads DTGVSQNPRHKITKRGQNVTFRCDPISEHNRLYWYRQTLGQGPEFLTYFQNEAQLEKSRLLSDRFSAERPKGSFSTLEIQRTEQGDSAMYLCASSLDSRNEQFFGPGTRLTVL.

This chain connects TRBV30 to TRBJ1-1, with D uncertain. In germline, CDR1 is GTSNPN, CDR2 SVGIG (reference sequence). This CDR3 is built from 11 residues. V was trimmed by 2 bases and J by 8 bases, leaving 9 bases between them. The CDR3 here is CAWSLAAEAFF. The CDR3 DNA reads TGTGCCTGGAGTTTGGCGGCCGAAGCTTTCTTT.

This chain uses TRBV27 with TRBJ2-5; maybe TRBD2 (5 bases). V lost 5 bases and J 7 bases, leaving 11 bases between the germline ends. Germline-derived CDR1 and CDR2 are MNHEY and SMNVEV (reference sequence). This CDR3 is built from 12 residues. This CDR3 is CASSPAGVTQYF. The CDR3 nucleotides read TGTGCCAGCAGTCCAGCCGGGGTGACCCAGTACTTC.

The CDR3 nucleotides read TGTGCCAGCAGCCAGGGGGTCAGGGACGAGCAGTACTTC. Protein product: CASSQGVRDEQYF. V usage is TRBV28 and J usage is TRBJ2-7, with TRBD1 identical over 7 bases. The CDR3 sequence is 13 residues long. From germline, CDR1 is MDHEN and CDR2 SYDVKM. V dropped 6 bases and J dropped 5; count of bases not matched to a gene: 7.

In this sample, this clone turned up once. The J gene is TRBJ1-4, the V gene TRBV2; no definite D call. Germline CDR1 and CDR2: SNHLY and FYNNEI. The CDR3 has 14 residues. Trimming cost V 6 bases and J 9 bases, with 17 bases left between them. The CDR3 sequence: CASSRDYGGQKLFF. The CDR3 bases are TGTGCCAGCAGCCGTGACTACGGAGGGCAAAAACTGTTTTTT.

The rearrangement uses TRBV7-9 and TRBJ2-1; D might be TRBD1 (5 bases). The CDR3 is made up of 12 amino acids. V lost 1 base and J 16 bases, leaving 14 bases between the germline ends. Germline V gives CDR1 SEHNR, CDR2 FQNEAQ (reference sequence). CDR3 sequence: CASSLVTDHRFF. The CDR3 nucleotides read TGTGCCAGCAGCTTAGTGACAGACCACCGATTCTTC.

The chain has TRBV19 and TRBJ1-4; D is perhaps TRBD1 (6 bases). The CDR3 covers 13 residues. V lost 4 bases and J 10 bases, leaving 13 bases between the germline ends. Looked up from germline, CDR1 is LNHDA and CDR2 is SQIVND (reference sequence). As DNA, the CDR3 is TGTGCCAGTAGTAGCAACAGGGTTCGAAAACTGTTTTTT. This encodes CASSSNRVRKLFF. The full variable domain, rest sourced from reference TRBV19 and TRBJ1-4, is DGGITQSPKYLFRKEGQNVTLSCEQNLNHDAMYWYRQDPGQGLRLIYYSQIVNDFQKGDIAEGYSVSREKKESFPLTVTSAQKNPTAFYLCASSSNRVRKLFFGSGTQLSVL.

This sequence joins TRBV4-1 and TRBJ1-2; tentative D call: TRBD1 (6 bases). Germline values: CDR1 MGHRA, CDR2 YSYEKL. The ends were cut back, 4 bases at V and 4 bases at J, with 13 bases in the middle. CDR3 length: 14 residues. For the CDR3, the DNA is TGCGCCAGCAGCCCGAGGGACATCGGCTATGGCTACACCTTC. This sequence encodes CASSPRDIGYGYTF.

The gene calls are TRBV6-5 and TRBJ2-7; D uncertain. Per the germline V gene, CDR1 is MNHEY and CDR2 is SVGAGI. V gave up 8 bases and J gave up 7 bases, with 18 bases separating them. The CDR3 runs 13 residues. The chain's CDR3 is CASLADPRLEQYF. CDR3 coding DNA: TGTGCCAGCCTGGCGGATCCTCGTCTGGAGCAGTACTTC.

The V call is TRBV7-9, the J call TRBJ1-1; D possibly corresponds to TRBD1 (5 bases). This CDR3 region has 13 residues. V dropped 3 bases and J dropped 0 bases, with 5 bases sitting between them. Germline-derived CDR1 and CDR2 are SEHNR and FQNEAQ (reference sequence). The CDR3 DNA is TGTGCCAGCAGCTTGACAGTGAACACTGAAGCTTTCTTT. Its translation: CASSLTVNTEAFF.

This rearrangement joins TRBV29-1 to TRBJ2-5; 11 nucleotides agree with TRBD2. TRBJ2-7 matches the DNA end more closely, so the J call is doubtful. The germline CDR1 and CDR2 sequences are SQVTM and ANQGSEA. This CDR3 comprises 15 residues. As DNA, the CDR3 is TGCAGCGTTGAATATAGACTAGCGGGATCCTACGAGCAGTACTTC. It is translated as CSVEYRLAGSYEQYF.

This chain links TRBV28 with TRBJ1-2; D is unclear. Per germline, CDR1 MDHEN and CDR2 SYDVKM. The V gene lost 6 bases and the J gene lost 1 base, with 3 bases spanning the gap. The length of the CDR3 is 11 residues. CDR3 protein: CASSRNYGYTF. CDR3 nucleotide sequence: TGTGCCAGCAGCCGTAACTATGGCTACACCTTC.

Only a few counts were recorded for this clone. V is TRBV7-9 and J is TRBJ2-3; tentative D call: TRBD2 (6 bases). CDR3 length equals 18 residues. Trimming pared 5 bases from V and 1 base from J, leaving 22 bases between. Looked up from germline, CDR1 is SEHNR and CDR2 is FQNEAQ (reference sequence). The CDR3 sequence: CASSHPPHGGYRTDTQYF. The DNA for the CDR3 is TGTGCCAGCAGCCACCCTCCCCACGGGGGTTACCGCACAGATACGCAGTATTTT.

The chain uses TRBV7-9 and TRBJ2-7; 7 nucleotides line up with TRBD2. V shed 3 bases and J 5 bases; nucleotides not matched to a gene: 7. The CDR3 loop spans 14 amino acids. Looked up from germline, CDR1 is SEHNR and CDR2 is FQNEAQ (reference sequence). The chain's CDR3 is CASSLEGGPHEQYF. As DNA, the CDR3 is TGTGCCAGCAGCTTGGAGGGAGGGCCCCACGAGCAGTACTTC. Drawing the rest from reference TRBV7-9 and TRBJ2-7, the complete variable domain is DTGVSQNPRHKITKRGQNVTFRCDPISEHNRLYWYRQTLGQGPEFLTYFQNEAQLEKSRLLSDRFSAERPKGSFSTLEIQRTEQGDSAMYLCASSLEGGPHEQYFGPGTRLTVT.

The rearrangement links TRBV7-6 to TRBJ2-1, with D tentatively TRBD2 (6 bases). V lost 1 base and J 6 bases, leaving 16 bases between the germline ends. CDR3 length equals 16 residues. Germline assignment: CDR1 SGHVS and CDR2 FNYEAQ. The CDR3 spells CASSLDPGRPSNEQFF. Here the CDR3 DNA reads TGTGCCAGCAGCTTAGACCCCGGGAGACCAAGCAATGAGCAGTTCTTC.

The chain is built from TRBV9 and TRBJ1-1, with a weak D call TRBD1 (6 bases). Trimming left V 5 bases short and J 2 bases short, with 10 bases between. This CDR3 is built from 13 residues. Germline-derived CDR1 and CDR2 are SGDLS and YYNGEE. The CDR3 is CASSGTTNTEAFF. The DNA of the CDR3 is TGTGCCAGCAGTGGGACAACTAACACTGAAGCTTTCTTT.

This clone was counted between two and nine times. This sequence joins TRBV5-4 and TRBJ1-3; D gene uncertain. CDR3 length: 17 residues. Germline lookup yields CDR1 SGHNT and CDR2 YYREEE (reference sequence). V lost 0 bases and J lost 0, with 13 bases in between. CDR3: CASSLGPGWYSGNTIYF. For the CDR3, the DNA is TGTGCCAGCAGCTTGGGCCCGGGGTGGTACTCTGGAAACACCATATATTTT.

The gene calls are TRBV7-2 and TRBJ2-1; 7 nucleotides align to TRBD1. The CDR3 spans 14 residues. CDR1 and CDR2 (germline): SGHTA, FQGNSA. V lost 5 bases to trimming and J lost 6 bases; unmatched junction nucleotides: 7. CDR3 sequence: CASSPRDRPNEQFF. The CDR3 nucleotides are TGTGCCAGCAGCCCCCGGGACAGACCCAATGAGCAGTTCTTC.

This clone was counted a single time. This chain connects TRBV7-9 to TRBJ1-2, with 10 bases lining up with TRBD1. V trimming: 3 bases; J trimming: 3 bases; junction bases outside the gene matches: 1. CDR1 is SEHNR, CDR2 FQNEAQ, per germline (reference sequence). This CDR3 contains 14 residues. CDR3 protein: CASSLDRGDYGYTF. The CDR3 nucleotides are TGTGCCAGCAGCTTGGACAGGGGGGACTATGGCTACACCTTC.

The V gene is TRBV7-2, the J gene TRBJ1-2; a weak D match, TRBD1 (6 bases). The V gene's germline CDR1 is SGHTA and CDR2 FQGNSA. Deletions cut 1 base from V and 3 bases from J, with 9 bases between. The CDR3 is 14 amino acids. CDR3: CASSLGTDDYGYTF. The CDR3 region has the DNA TGTGCCAGCAGCTTAGGGACAGACGACTATGGCTACACCTTC.

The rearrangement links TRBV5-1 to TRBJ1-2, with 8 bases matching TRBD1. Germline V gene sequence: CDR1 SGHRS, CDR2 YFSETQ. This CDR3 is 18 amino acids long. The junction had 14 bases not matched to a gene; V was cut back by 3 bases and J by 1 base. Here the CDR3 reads CASSYRGTGRTNNYGYTF. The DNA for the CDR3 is TGCGCCAGCAGCTACCGGGGGACAGGACGGACGAATAACTATGGCTACACCTTC. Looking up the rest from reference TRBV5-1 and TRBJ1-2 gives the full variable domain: KAGVTQTPRYLIKTRGQQVTLSCSPISGHRSVSWYQQTPGQGLQFLFEYFSETQRNKGNFPGRFSGRQFSNSRSEMNVSTLELGDSALYLCASSYRGTGRTNNYGYTFGSGTRLTVV.

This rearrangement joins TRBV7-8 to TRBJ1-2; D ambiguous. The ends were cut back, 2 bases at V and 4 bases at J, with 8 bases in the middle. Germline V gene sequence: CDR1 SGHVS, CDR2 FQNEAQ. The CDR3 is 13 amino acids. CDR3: CASSLPGFYGYTF. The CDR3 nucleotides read TGTGCCAGCAGCTTACCCGGGTTCTATGGCTACACCTTC.

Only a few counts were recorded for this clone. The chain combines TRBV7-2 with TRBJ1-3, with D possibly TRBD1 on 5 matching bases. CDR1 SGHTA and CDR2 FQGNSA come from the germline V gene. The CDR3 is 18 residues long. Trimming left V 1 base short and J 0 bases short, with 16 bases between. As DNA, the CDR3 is TGTGCCAGCAGCTTAGTTTATGACAGACTTAGCTCTGGAAACACCATATATTTT. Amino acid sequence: CASSLVYDRLSSGNTIYF.

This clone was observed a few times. CDR3 amino acids: CASRAAGSNEQFF. The CDR3 bases are TGCGCCAGCAGGGCAGCGGGAAGCAATGAGCAGTTCTTC. The chain employs TRBV4-3 and TRBJ2-1; TRBD2 matches at 7 bases. This CDR3 has 13 amino acids. Trimming took 6 bases from V and 6 from J; bases not matched to a gene: 5. Germline V gives CDR1 LGHNA, CDR2 YSLEER.